This T cell receptor (beta chain) was retrieved from a study of T cell changes during pregnancy in multiple sclerosis. The germline V gene has CDR1 SGHRS and CDR2 YFSETQ. CDR3 length: 15 residues. V shed 4 bases, J shed 1 base, and the junction held 8 bases outside the gene matches. Libraries were prepared by immunoSEQ multiplex PCR; TCRdb keeps only in-frame clonotypes and omits some of them. The sample consists of fewer than 55,000 clones, approximately 90% of them appearing once. This chain joins TRBV5-1 and TRBJ2-7; TRBD2 matches at 7 bases. This TCR came from a female donor with multiple sclerosis, enrolled in a pregnancy study. This sample comprised peripheral blood, obtained in the first trimester of pregnancy. CDR3 bases: TGCGCCAGCAGCGATAGACTAGCTGGATCCTACGAGCAGTACTTC. This sequence encodes CASSDRLAGSYEQYF.